A single sample gave rise to the 28 T cell receptor beta chains below, sequenced in a study of human T cells and chemical hapten exposure. MiXCR was run by TCRdb on the RACE reads, yielding one entry per CDR3 protein. The sample has tens of thousands of distinct CDR3 sequences, roughly 10% seen once. The time point was: patch test 2, 6 weeks after DPC sensitization. Treatment reported: therapeutic diphenylcyclopropenone sensitization with weekly scalp DPC. Before extraction, the whole blood was not fractionated, and total RNA was taken from it. The sample was whole blood, taken in connection with sensitization to the hapten diphenylcyclopropenone (DPC). The receptors stem from a woman aged 30 to 39 with alopecia areata. Some clones in this sample may be carry-over from other donors' samples.

This clonotype was counted many times. The J gene is TRBJ2-5, the V gene TRBV20-1; TRBD2 matches 8 bases. Unmatched junction bases numbered 7, after V lost 0 bases and J lost 1 base. The CDR3 consists of 16 residues. Germline V CDR1 and CDR2: DFQATT, SNEGSKA (reference sequence). In DNA, the CDR3 is TGCAGTGCTAGAGATCAACTAGCGGTTTTCCAAGAGACCCAGTACTTC. Amino acids: CSARDQLAVFQETQYF.

The V gene is TRBV12-3 or TRBV12-4, the J gene TRBJ2-3; possibly TRBD1 for D (5 bases). V was trimmed by 5 bases and J by 2 bases, leaving 8 bases between them. The CDR3 sequence is 13 residues long. CDR3 sequence reads: CASSPGYTDTQYF. CDR3 sequence (DNA): TGTGCCAGCAGTCCAGGGTACACAGATACGCAGTATTTT.

For the CDR3, the DNA is TGCAGCGTTGTCCGGACAGGGGGCGGCGAGCAGTACTTC. As protein: CSVVRTGGGEQYF. The chain links TRBV29-1 to TRBJ2-7; 11 bases are shared with TRBD1. Germline values: CDR1 SQVTM, CDR2 ANQGSEA. J gave up 6 bases and V 4 bases, and 5 bases lay outside the gene matches. This CDR3 has 13 residues.

The rearrangement uses TRBV30 and TRBJ1-5; a weak D match, TRBD1 (5 bases). V was clipped by 2 bases and J by 0 bases, with 11 bases between them. The CDR3 runs 15 residues. Germline values: CDR1 GTSNPN, CDR2 SVGIG (reference sequence). CDR3 bases: TGTGCCTGGAGTCCCAGGGTGACTAGCAATCAGCCCCAGCATTTT. Translation: CAWSPRVTSNQPQHF.

At least ten counts were recorded for this clonotype. The chain couples TRBV5-1 to TRBJ1-2; 7 bases agree with TRBD1. Trimming took 5 bases from V and 2 from J; bases not matched to a gene: 9. This CDR3 has 15 amino acids. Germline CDR1 and CDR2: SGHRS and YFSETQ. CDR3 residues: CASSPTGSINYGYTF. In DNA, the CDR3 is TGCGCCAGCAGTCCGACAGGGTCAATAAACTATGGCTACACCTTC.

This clonotype came up a few times. The rearrangement uses TRBV3-1 and TRBJ2-2; weak D call: TRBD2 (5 bases). Germline loops: CDR1 LGHDT, CDR2 YNNKEL (reference sequence). V was cut by 4 bases and J by 0 bases, with 12 bases left in between. There are 16 residues in the CDR3. The CDR3 sequence: CASSLERPANTGELFF. The DNA of the CDR3 is TGTGCCAGCAGCCTCGAGCGGCCTGCGAACACCGGGGAGCTGTTTTTT.

This clonotype was counted ten times or more. V gene TRBV6-2 or TRBV6-3 combines with J gene TRBJ2-7, with unresolved D. Deletions cut 6 bases from V and 3 bases from J, with 12 bases between. This CDR3 region has 13 residues. Germline CDR1 MNHEY, CDR2 SVGEGT. The DNA for the CDR3 is TGTGCCAGCAGACCCCCCGCCGACTACGAGCAGTACTTC. It specifies CASRPPADYEQYF.

This clonotype was detected ten times or more. This chain links TRBV4-2 with TRBJ1-6; D is unresolved. In germline, CDR1 is LGHNA, CDR2 YNFKEQ. V was cut by 2 bases and J by 10 bases, with 9 bases left in between. This CDR3 has 13 residues. As DNA, the CDR3 is TGTGCCAGCAGCCAACTGGAGGACTCACCCCTCCACTTT. Its translation: CASSQLEDSPLHF.

This chain's CDR3 is CASSPTPSGSRPTDTQYF. The CDR3 nucleotides read TGCGCCAGCAGCCCCACGCCCAGCGGGAGCAGACCCACAGATACGCAGTATTTT. The rearrangement links TRBV5-1 to TRBJ2-3, with 8 bases lining up with TRBD2. In germline, CDR1 is SGHRS, CDR2 YFSETQ. The V gene end was trimmed by 4 bases and the J gene end by 2 bases; junction bases not matched to a gene: 15. The CDR3 runs 18 residues.

The chain carries TRBV2 and TRBJ2-7, with D unresolved. Germline lookup yields CDR1 SNHLY and CDR2 FYNNEI. Trimming took 6 bases from V and 2 from J, leaving 11 bases between them. This CDR3 has 13 residues. CDR3: CASRPAVPYEQYF. In nucleotides, the CDR3 is TGTGCCAGCAGACCCGCGGTACCCTACGAGCAGTACTTC.

Ten or more counts support this clonotype. V is TRBV5-1 and J is TRBJ2-5, with D possibly TRBD1 on 5 matching bases. The CDR3 is 13 amino acids. CDR1 SGHRS and CDR2 YFSETQ come from the germline V gene. The V end lost 2 bases, the J end lost 3 bases, and 8 bases lay between the germline ends. CDR3 nucleotides: TGCGCCAGCAGCTTACAGGCCGAAGAGACCCAGTACTTC. It encodes CASSLQAEETQYF.

The chain couples TRBV29-1 to TRBJ1-2, with a weak D call TRBD1 (5 bases). The CDR3 loop spans 13 amino acids. V lost 7 bases to trimming and J lost 5 bases, with 17 bases between them. Per the germline V gene, CDR1 is SQVTM and CDR2 is ANQGSEA. CDR3 amino acids: CSESRGAHYGYTF. In DNA, the CDR3 is TGCAGCGAGTCTAGAGGGGCCCATTATGGCTACACCTTC.

This clonotype was observed a handful of times. The chain combines TRBV10-3 with TRBJ2-3; D unclear. The V gene's germline CDR1 is ENHRY and CDR2 SYGVKD. The CDR3 loop spans 16 amino acids. V was cut by 0 bases and J by 0 bases, with 10 bases left in between. The CDR3 DNA reads TGTGCCATCAGTGAGTCCCAAGGGTCTAGCACAGATACGCAGTATTTT. Its protein is CAISESQGSSTDTQYF.

The genes are TRBV28 and TRBJ1-1; D unresolved. This CDR3 has 12 residues. With 2 bases removed from V and 8 bases from J, the gap between germline ends came to 9 bases. Per the germline V gene, CDR1 is MDHEN and CDR2 is SYDVKM. The CDR3 is CASSLEETEAFF. The CDR3, as DNA: TGTGCCAGCAGTTTAGAGGAGACGGAAGCTTTCTTT.

V is TRBV18 and J is TRBJ1-2; D is ambiguous. CDR3 size: 14 residues. V lost 0 bases, J lost 2 bases, and 7 bases lay in between. Germline-derived CDR1 and CDR2 are KGHSH and LQKENI. CDR3 DNA: TGTGCCAGCTCACCACCGGCAGACAACTATGGCTACACCTTC. Translating it yields CASSPPADNYGYTF.

Only a few counts were recorded for this clonotype. The CDR3 loop is CASSQDWGPEGEQYF. The CDR3, as DNA: TGCGCCAGCAGCCAAGATTGGGGGCCCGAGGGGGAGCAGTACTTC. The chain combines TRBV4-3 with TRBJ2-7; D is possibly TRBD1 (6 bases). Looked up from germline, CDR1 is LGHNA and CDR2 is YSLEER. The CDR3 totals 15 residues. Between the trimmed V and J ends, which lost 0 bases and 7 bases, there was a span of 16 bases.

This clonotype came up many times. The chain is built from TRBV6-4 and TRBJ2-2; perhaps TRBD2 as D (6 bases). CDR1 and CDR2 from the germline V gene are MRHNA and SNTAGT. The CDR3 runs to 15 residues. V gave up 3 bases and J gave up 1 base, with 9 bases separating them. Here the CDR3 reads CASSELAGNTGELFF. CDR3 DNA sequence: TGTGCCAGCAGTGAACTAGCCGGGAACACCGGGGAGCTGTTTTTT.

This clonotype has more than one count but fewer than ten. The rearrangement uses TRBV7-2 and TRBJ1-5; tentative D call: TRBD1 (5 bases). The CDR3 length is 14 residues. Trimming pared 1 base from V and 7 bases from J, leaving 11 bases between. CDR1 is SGHTA and CDR2 is FQGNSA in the germline V gene. CDR3 residues: CASSLDRNRQPQHF. As DNA, the CDR3 is TGTGCCAGCAGCTTAGATCGGAACAGGCAGCCCCAGCATTTT. Combining the CDR3 with reference TRBV7-2 and TRBJ1-5 gives the whole variable domain GAGVSQSPSNKVTEKGKDVELRCDPISGHTALYWYRQSLGQGLEFLIYFQGNSAPDKSGLPSDRFSAERTGGSVSTLTIQRTQQEDSAVYLCASSLDRNRQPQHFGDGTRLSIL.

On this clonotype: The junction does not match germline at one end; this may be a read error. Here the CDR3 DNA reads TGTGCCAGCAGCTCGAGGGGACTTCTGAACTTC. It codes for CASSSRGLLNF. The rearrangement links TRBV7-9 to TRBJ2-7; a weak D match, TRBD2 (6 bases). Germline CDR1 and CDR2: SEHNR and FQNEAQ (reference sequence). The CDR3 runs 11 residues.

This chain uses TRBV7-2 with TRBJ2-5; D gene unclear. Trimming pared 7 bases from V and 5 bases from J, leaving 17 bases between. In germline, CDR1 is SGHTA, CDR2 FQGNSA. The CDR3 extends over 14 amino acids. In nucleotides, the CDR3 is TGTGCCAGCAAGGTTTTTTCACGTTCGGAGACCCAGTACTTC. Protein: CASKVFSRSETQYF.

CDR3 bases: TGTGCCAGCAGGGACACCTATGGCTACACCTTC. Amino acid sequence: CASRDTYGYTF. The rearrangement joins TRBV2 to TRBJ1-2; possibly TRBD1 for D (5 bases). The V gene lost 6 bases and the J gene lost 4 bases, with 6 bases spanning the gap. Germline V lookup: CDR1 SNHLY, CDR2 FYNNEI. The CDR3 covers 11 residues.

This clonotype has a count of ten or more. This chain links TRBV27 with TRBJ1-1; TRBD1 is a possible D gene (5 bases). Trimming removed 5 bases at V and 3 bases at J, with 16 bases between. The CDR3 totals 15 residues. Germline assignment: CDR1 MNHEY and CDR2 SMNVEV (reference sequence). The CDR3 DNA reads as TGTGCCAGCAGTCCAGACAGCTGGAGTTACACTGAAGCTTTCTTT. Translating gives CASSPDSWSYTEAFF.

This clonotype appeared many times. This chain joins TRBV3-1 and TRBJ2-1; TRBD2 might be the D (6 bases). V lost 1 base and J 4 bases, leaving 14 bases between the germline ends. This CDR3 has 16 residues. Germline CDR1 LGHDT, CDR2 YNNKEL (reference sequence). The CDR3 nucleotides read TGTGCCAGCAGCCAAGTTTCCAGCGGGCCTTACAATGAGCAGTTCTTC. The encoded protein is CASSQVSSGPYNEQFF.

The genes are TRBV6-4 and TRBJ1-5, with D uncertain. The CDR3 contains 13 residues. Trimming pared 3 bases from V and 0 bases from J, leaving 3 bases between. Germline V lookup: CDR1 MRHNA, CDR2 SNTAGT. CDR3 DNA sequence: TGTGCCAGCAGTGAGCGTAGCAATCAGCCCCAGCATTTT. Translation: CASSERSNQPQHF.

This clonotype was recorded at least ten times. The chain employs TRBV6-2 or TRBV6-3 and TRBJ2-1, with 9 positions matching TRBD2. The CDR3 loop spans 15 amino acids. CDR1 is MNHEY and CDR2 is SVGEGT in the germline V gene. Losses at the gene ends were 3 bases for V and 9 bases for J; bases not matched to a gene: 9. In DNA form, the CDR3 reads TGTGCCAGCAGTTATAAGGGTAGCGGGGGATTTGAGCAGTTCTTC. Translated: CASSYKGSGGFEQFF.

The rearrangement uses TRBV20-1 and TRBJ2-7; either TRBD1 or TRBD2 may supply D (6 bases each). Trimming removed 3 bases from V and 2 bases from J, with 8 bases in between. CDR1 and CDR2 (germline): DFQATT, SNEGSKA (reference sequence). This CDR3 contains 12 residues. The CDR3 bases are TGCAGTGCTAGGGGGGGCGCCTACGAGCAGTACTTC. Residues: CSARGGAYEQYF.

The V and J genes are TRBV4-3 and TRBJ2-3; TRBD2 matches at 9 bases. The CDR3 contains 19 residues. V shed 2 bases and J 0 bases; nucleotides not matched to a gene: 12. CDR1 and CDR2 from the germline V gene are LGHNA and YSLEER. In DNA form, the CDR3 reads TGCGCCAGCAGCCAACAACCGGTGGGCGGGGGGGCTAGCACAGATACGCAGTATTTT. It encodes CASSQQPVGGGASTDTQYF.

This clonotype was counted between two and nine times. The chain joins TRBV11-2 to TRBJ2-3; 7 nucleotides line up with TRBD2. The trim removed 1 base at V and 3 bases at J, leaving 10 bases unmatched. The CDR3 has 17 amino acids. Germline CDR1 reads SGHAT; CDR2 reads FQNNGV. The chain's CDR3 is CASSLVLASGGTDTQYF. The CDR3 bases are TGTGCCAGCAGCTTAGTTTTGGCTAGCGGAGGAACAGATACGCAGTATTTT.